This T cell receptor beta chain stems from a study of T cell clonality in common variable immunodeficiency. Patients and controls were mostly of Caucasian heritage. All CVID subjects were on immunoglobulin replacement for at least one year. No CVID subject was ill or on immunomodulatory drugs when sampled. Germline CDR1 GTSNPN, CDR2 SVGIG (reference sequence). This CDR3 region has 12 residues. Using immunoSEQ multiplex PCR, the repertoire was profiled, and TCRdb retains in-frame clones only, with some absent. This sample has some 28,000 clones, each found more than once. Many counts were recorded for this clone. What it binds is not known. With the read ending 3 residues before the CDR3 end, the germline J gene is used to fill in that end. General study results and limits: In common variable immunodeficiency, TCR beta chains reportedly carried fewer deletions and N-nucleotide insertions.

Sequences were obtained from peripheral blood mononuclear cells. This chain joins TRBV30 and TRBJ1-1; weak D call: TRBD1 (6 bases). The source is a human donor with common variable immunodeficiency. The covered CDR3 bases are TGTGCCTGGAGGGGGGGGCGGGCCGAA. Translating it yields CAWRGGRAE. From start to end, the CDR3 is CAWRGGRAEAFF. Filled out from reference TRBV30 and TRBJ1-1, the complete variable domain reads SQTIHQWPATLVQPVGSPLSLECTVEGTSNPNLYWYRQAAGRGLQLLFYSVGIGQISSEVPQNLSASRPQDRQFILSSKKLLLSDSGFYLCAWRGGRAEAFFGQGTRLTVV.